The 23 T cell receptor beta chains in this list originate from one sample, sequenced in a study of T cell responses to AZD1222 COVID-19 vaccine. Here immunoSEQ multiplex PCR was the method, and the copy in TCRdb shows in-frame clones only, minus some. Among 140,000 or so clones listed, just under 95% were seen once. The source was peripheral blood, collected after recovery from COVID-19. These receptors all come from an adult who had recovered from COVID-19.

The chain recombines TRBV4-1 with TRBJ1-5, with 9 bases aligning to TRBD1. In germline, CDR1 is MGHRA, CDR2 YSYEKL. The CDR3 extends over 20 amino acids. The J segment lost 0 bases and the V segment lost 1 base, leaving 13 bases of the junction unmatched. The CDR3, as DNA: TGCGCCAGCAGCCAAGGTGGGGCCGGGACAGGGTACCTTAGCAATCAGCCCCAGCATTTT. It is translated as CASSQGGAGTGYLSNQPQHF.

This chain uses TRBV5-4 with TRBJ2-6, with D possibly matching TRBD1 (5 bases). The CDR3 is 20 amino acids. From germline, CDR1 is SGHNT and CDR2 YYREEE (reference sequence). Trimming shortened V by 0 bases and J by 1 base, and 20 bases separated the two germline ends. The CDR3 is CASSLADSRTFASGANVLTF. The DNA for the CDR3 is TGTGCCAGCAGCTTGGCCGACAGTCGTACATTCGCTTCTGGGGCCAACGTCCTGACTTTC. Full variable domain (remainder filled in from reference TRBV5-4 and TRBJ2-6): ETGVTQSPTHLIKTRGQQVTLRCSSQSGHNTVSWYQQALGQGPQFIFQYYREEENGRGNFPPRFSGLQFPNYSSELNVNALELDDSALYLCASSLADSRTFASGANVLTFGAGSRLTVL.

This clone appeared once. The V call is TRBV7-9, the J call TRBJ2-3; D is unresolved. Trimming pared 7 bases from V and 6 bases from J, leaving 8 bases between. The CDR3 totals 11 residues. CDR1 and CDR2 from the germline V gene are SEHNR and FQNEAQ (reference sequence). The DNA for the CDR3 is TGTGCCAGCACCCCTACCGATACGCAGTATTTT. This encodes CASTPTDTQYF.

J is TRBJ2-3 and V is TRBV4-1, with TRBD2 as a possible D gene (6 bases). V was clipped by 4 bases and J by 0 bases, with 14 bases between them. Germline CDR1 and CDR2: MGHRA and YSYEKL. The CDR3 is 16 residues long. CDR3 coding DNA: TGCGCCAGCAGCCCTGCCCGGGGGAGCAGCACAGATACGCAGTATTTT. It specifies CASSPARGSSTDTQYF.

The V call is TRBV6-5, the J call TRBJ1-2; D is undetermined. The CDR3 extends over 14 amino acids. The germline CDR1 and CDR2 sequences are MNHEY and SVGAGI. Trimming left V 5 bases short and J 3 bases short, with 13 bases between. The CDR3 sequence: CASSRTSGYYGYTF. The CDR3 nucleotides are TGTGCCAGCAGTCGCACCTCGGGGTACTATGGCTACACCTTC.

The chain has TRBV11-2 and TRBJ1-5, with 7 bases fitting TRBD1. V lost 5 bases to trimming and J lost 7 bases; unmatched junction nucleotides: 11. This CDR3 comprises 15 residues. Germline lookup yields CDR1 SGHAT and CDR2 FQNNGV. The CDR3 region has the DNA TGTGCCAGCAGCCCGGGGAAGGGGGCCTGGCAGCCCCAGCATTTT. It encodes CASSPGKGAWQPQHF.

The chain employs TRBV13 and TRBJ1-2; tentatively, D is TRBD1 (6 bases). V was shortened by 2 bases and J by 5 bases, with 27 bases between the two germline ends. This CDR3 contains 19 residues. Germline V lookup: CDR1 PRHDT, CDR2 FYEKMQ (reference sequence). Here the CDR3 DNA reads TGTGCCAGCAGCTTATCTTCAGATGGTTACAGGGAGACCCCATATGGCTACACCTTC. Its protein is CASSLSSDGYRETPYGYTF.

V and J are TRBV9 and TRBJ1-1, with unresolved D. V gave up 2 bases and J gave up 0 bases, with 5 bases separating them. Per germline, CDR1 SGDLS and CDR2 YYNGEE. This CDR3 region has 13 residues. CDR3 in amino acids: CASSVRLNTEAFF. The CDR3 DNA sequence: TGTGCCAGCAGCGTTAGGTTGAACACTGAAGCTTTCTTT.

The rearrangement links TRBV6-6 to TRBJ1-1, with D maybe TRBD1 (5 bases). Germline V lookup: CDR1 MNHNY, CDR2 SVGAGI (reference sequence). Trimming removed 6 bases at V and 2 bases at J, with 19 bases between. The CDR3 runs 16 residues. The CDR3 nucleotides read TGTGCCAGCAGCCCTATCCTGGGGGGTTACAACACTGAAGCTTTCTTT. Protein: CASSPILGGYNTEAFF.

The chain is built from TRBV28 and TRBJ2-4; perhaps TRBD1 as D (6 bases). From germline, CDR1 is MDHEN and CDR2 SYDVKM. V lost 3 bases and J 0 bases, leaving 15 bases between the germline ends. CDR3 length equals 17 residues. The DNA of the CDR3 is TGTGCCAGCAGTTTTTTGGACAGTTCCTTAGCCAAAAACATTCAGTACTTC. Its protein is CASSFLDSSLAKNIQYF.

This rearrangement joins TRBV7-8 to TRBJ1-2, with unresolved D. Germline CDR1 reads SGHVS; CDR2 reads FQNEAQ. V lost 3 bases, J lost 7 bases, and 6 bases lay in between. This CDR3 has 11 amino acids. CDR3 protein: CASSFGSGYTF. The CDR3 DNA reads TGTGCCAGCAGCTTCGGGAGTGGCTACACCTTC.

The V call is TRBV6-5, the J call TRBJ1-6, with D uncertain. CDR3 size: 13 residues. The germline gives CDR1 MNHEY, CDR2 SVGAGI. V was shortened by 8 bases and J by 2 bases, with 7 bases between the two germline ends. CDR3 coding DNA: TGTGCCAGCTCCACAGCCTATAATTCACCCCTCCACTTT. Its protein product is CASSTAYNSPLHF.

The V call is TRBV6-2 or TRBV6-3, the J call TRBJ2-7, with 10 positions matching TRBD1. The ends lost 0 bases at V and 2 bases at J; junction bases unmatched: 1. The CDR3 runs 15 residues. In germline, CDR1 is MNHEY, CDR2 SVGEGT. The DNA of the CDR3 is TGTGCCAGCAGTTACTCGACAGGGGGCCCCTACGAGCAGTACTTC. Amino acid sequence: CASSYSTGGPYEQYF.

V gene TRBV5-1 combines with J gene TRBJ2-1; the match to TRBD2 covers 12 bases. Germline lookup yields CDR1 SGHRS and CDR2 YFSETQ. V gave up 0 bases and J gave up 8 bases; unmatched junction bases: 3. The CDR3 is 15 residues long. The CDR3 sequence is CASSLGLAGDHEQFF. The DNA of the CDR3 is TGCGCCAGCAGCTTGGGACTAGCGGGAGACCATGAGCAGTTCTTC.

The V gene is TRBV28, the J gene TRBJ2-7, with 7 bases identical to TRBD1. Germline V lookup: CDR1 MDHEN, CDR2 SYDVKM. V shed 0 bases and J 5 bases; nucleotides not matched to a gene: 7. The CDR3 is 15 residues long. The CDR3 sequence is CASSLWVTGRDEQYF. In nucleotides, the CDR3 is TGTGCCAGCAGTTTATGGGTGACAGGGAGAGACGAGCAGTACTTC.

J is TRBJ2-7 and V is TRBV11-2; no definite D call. V dropped 3 bases and J dropped 6 bases, with 12 bases sitting between them. CDR3 length: 13 amino acids. Germline values: CDR1 SGHAT, CDR2 FQNNGV. In DNA, the CDR3 is TGTGCCAGCAGCTTTAATTGGCTAGGCGAGCAGTACTTC. This encodes CASSFNWLGEQYF.

The chain is built from TRBV11-2 and TRBJ1-1, with 7 nucleotides matching TRBD1. Germline V CDR1 and CDR2: SGHAT, FQNNGV. This CDR3 has 15 amino acids. Trimming removed 5 bases from V and 2 bases from J; junction bases left unmatched: 8. The CDR3 DNA sequence: TGTGCCAGCAGCAAAGACAGGGCCACCAACACTGAAGCTTTCTTT. It translates to CASSKDRATNTEAFF.

This rearrangement joins TRBV3-1 (or the pseudogene TRBV3-2) to TRBJ2-7, with 11 bases fitting TRBD2. The trim removed 1 base at V and 0 bases at J, leaving 5 bases unmatched. The CDR3 contains 17 residues. CDR1 is LGHDT, CDR2 YNNKEL, per germline (reference sequence). The CDR3 loop is CASSQGLAGMSSYEQYF. The CDR3 region has the DNA TGTGCCAGCAGCCAAGGACTAGCGGGGATGAGCTCCTACGAGCAGTACTTC.

This chain joins TRBV5-5 and TRBJ2-6; unclear D gene. Germline CDR1 SGHKS, CDR2 YYEKEE (reference sequence). CDR3 size: 15 residues. Trimming took off 0 bases at V and 3 bases at J, with 7 bases between the two ends. CDR3 residues: CASSLGWGGANVLTF. The CDR3 nucleotides read TGTGCCAGCAGCTTGGGTTGGGGTGGGGCCAACGTCCTGACTTTC.

J is TRBJ1-5 and V is TRBV2; tentatively, D is TRBD1 (6 bases). This CDR3 is 15 amino acids long. Germline CDR1 SNHLY, CDR2 FYNNEI. Between the trimmed V and J ends, which lost 8 bases and 0 bases, there was a span of 14 bases. The CDR3 reads CASGGRSYSNQPQHF. The DNA of the CDR3 is TGTGCCAGCGGGGGGCGGAGCTATAGCAATCAGCCCCAGCATTTT.

This chain uses TRBV11-2 with TRBJ2-5, with D tentatively TRBD2 (7 bases). V was clipped by 1 base and J by 4 bases, with 13 bases between them. This CDR3 region has 15 residues. From germline, CDR1 is SGHAT and CDR2 FQNNGV. The CDR3 DNA reads TGTGCCAGCAGCTTAGGGAACAGGGAGGGAGAGACCCAGTACTTC. As protein: CASSLGNREGETQYF.

The V and J genes are TRBV28 and TRBJ2-5, with 8 bases aligning to TRBD1. The V segment lost 4 bases and the J segment 5 bases; nucleotides outside the gene matches: 15. Germline V gene data show CDR1 as MDHEN and CDR2 as SYDVKM. The CDR3 has 17 amino acids. Here the CDR3 reads CASSSATGGTGLETQYF. CDR3 DNA: TGTGCCAGCAGTTCAGCAACCGGTGGGACAGGCTTGGAGACCCAGTACTTC.

This chain connects TRBV6-5 to TRBJ2-5, with 7 nucleotides matching TRBD2. J was trimmed by 4 bases and V by 11 bases; bases with no gene match: 7. Germline lookup yields CDR1 MNHEY and CDR2 SVGAGI. This CDR3 has 12 residues. The DNA for the CDR3 is TGTGCCGGGGGGGAGGGCTTAGAGACCCAGTACTTC. This gives the protein CAGGEGLETQYF.